What follows are 3 T cell receptor beta chains derived from one specimen sequenced in a study of PD-1 blockade in classical Hodgkin lymphoma (TCRdb year 2020). The sample's time point label, decoded: cycle 4 day 1 (C4D1), after 6 weeks of nivolumab. Relapse after autologous stem cell transplantation had occurred in all trial patients, and cohorts A, B and C were distinguished by prior brentuximab vedotin exposure. Library preparation employed the immunoSEQ multiplex PCR assay. The table comes from immuneACCESS by way of TCRdb, which keeps in-frame sequences with V and J called. Part of the clones is missing from these tables; in studies checked, under half for an unresolved V gene and the rest for unknown reasons. The sample yields around 100,000 clones; approximately 90% were counted once. The ten largest clones take up approximately 2.9% of the sample. The specimen was peripheral blood mononuclear cells (PBMCs), collected before the fourth cycle of nivolumab. Receptor source: a human donor with classical Hodgkin lymphoma.

J is TRBJ2-3 and V is TRBV27; 7 bases are shared with TRBD1. The CDR3 has 18 amino acids. The V gene end was trimmed by 4 bases and the J gene end by 7 bases; junction bases not matched to a gene: 20. Germline V CDR1 and CDR2: MNHEY, SMNVEV (reference sequence). CDR3 sequence reads: CASSSPHGQENYRNTQYF. CDR3 sequence (DNA): TGTGCCAGCAGTTCCCCCCATGGACAGGAAAATTACAGAAATACGCAGTATTTT.

The J gene is TRBJ2-2, the V gene TRBV19; D possibly corresponds to TRBD1 (5 bases). Germline loops: CDR1 LNHDA, CDR2 SQIVND (reference sequence). Trimming pared 8 bases from V and 0 bases from J, leaving 16 bases between. The CDR3 spans 16 residues. CDR3 in amino acids: CASLDDSFANTGELFF. The CDR3 nucleotides read TGTGCCAGTCTAGACGACAGCTTCGCGAACACCGGGGAGCTGTTTTTT.

This clone has only one observation. The chain uses TRBV4-3 and TRBJ1-5; D is unclear. V was shortened by 4 bases and J by 7 bases, with 14 bases between the two germline ends. The CDR3 contains 14 residues. CDR1 LGHNA and CDR2 YSLEER come from the germline V gene. CDR3 residues: CASSLEWVGQPQHF. As DNA, the CDR3 is TGCGCCAGCAGCCTGGAATGGGTTGGCCAGCCCCAGCATTTT.